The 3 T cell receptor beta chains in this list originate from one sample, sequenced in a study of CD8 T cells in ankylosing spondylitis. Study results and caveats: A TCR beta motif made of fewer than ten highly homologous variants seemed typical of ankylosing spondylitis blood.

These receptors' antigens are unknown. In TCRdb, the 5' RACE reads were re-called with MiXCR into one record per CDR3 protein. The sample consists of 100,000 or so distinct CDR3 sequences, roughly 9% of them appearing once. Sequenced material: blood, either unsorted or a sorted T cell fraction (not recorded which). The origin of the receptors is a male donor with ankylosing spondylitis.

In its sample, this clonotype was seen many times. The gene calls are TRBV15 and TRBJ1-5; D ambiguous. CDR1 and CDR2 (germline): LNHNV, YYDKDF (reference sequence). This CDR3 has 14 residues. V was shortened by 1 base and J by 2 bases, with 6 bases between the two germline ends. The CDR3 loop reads CATSRGDGNQPQHF. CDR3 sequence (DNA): TGTGCCACCAGCAGAGGGGATGGCAATCAGCCCCAGCATTTT.

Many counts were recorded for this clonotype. The CDR3 loop is CASSLNPLGDSPLHF. DNA of the CDR3: TGTGCCAGCAGCTTAAACCCTCTGGGGGATTCACCCCTCCACTTT. The V and J genes are TRBV11-2 and TRBJ1-6, with D possibly being TRBD1 (5 bases). CDR3 length: 15 amino acids. V was shortened by 2 bases and J by 8 bases, with 13 bases between the two germline ends. Germline V gives CDR1 SGHAT, CDR2 FQNNGV.

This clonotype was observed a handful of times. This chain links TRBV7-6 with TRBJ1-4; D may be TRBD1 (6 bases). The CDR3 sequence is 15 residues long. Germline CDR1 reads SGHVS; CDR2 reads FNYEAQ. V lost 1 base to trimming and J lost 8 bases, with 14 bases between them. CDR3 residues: CASSLGAGVGEKLFF. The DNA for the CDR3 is TGTGCCAGCAGCTTAGGGGCAGGGGTAGGGGAAAAACTGTTTTTT.